A selection of T cell receptor beta chains follows, all from one sample in a study of T cell responses to AZD1222 COVID-19 vaccine. Clones were read by immunoSEQ multiplex PCR, and TCRdb kept only the in-frame ones, dropping some. The table has approximately 100,000 clones, roughly nine tenths seen once; the top ten hold 1.3%. The sample was peripheral blood, taken on day 0 of AZD1222 vaccination. The receptors were sampled from an adult in good health. Both conserved end residues are part of each CDR3. The D gene is left open where the match is weak. Expanded clones are given a class, and other clones once, few, many or no size at all.

TGTGCCAGCAGTGACAGTGCCACCCCGAACACTGAAGCTTTCTTT | CASSDSATPNTEAFF | TRBV6-1 | once | TRBJ1-1 | -
TGTGCCAGCAGCCAAGCCCATTCACCCCTCCACTTT | CASSQAHSPLHF | TRBV3-1/TRBV3-2 | - | TRBJ1-6 | -
TGTGCCAGCAGCTTATGGCTGTCCGGGGAGGTCTACGGCTACACCTTC | CASSLWLSGEVYGYTF | TRBV11-2 | - | TRBJ1-2 | -
TGTGCCAGCAGCCAAGGGGTTGGGCAGGGGGCTAGGGAGCAGTTCTTC | CASSQGVGQGAREQFF | TRBV3-1/TRBV3-2 | - | TRBJ2-1 | TRBD1
TGTGCCAGCAGTGACAGGGGGCACAATGAGCAGTTCTTC | CASSDRGHNEQFF | TRBV6-4 | - | TRBJ2-1 | TRBD1
TGTGCCAGCAGTCTCACAGGGAACACCGGGGAGCTGTTTTTT | CASSLTGNTGELFF | TRBV11-2 | - | TRBJ2-2 | -
TGTGCCAGCAGCTTGGCCTTAGGAATGAACACCGGGGAGCTGTTTTTT | CASSLALGMNTGELFF | TRBV5-6 | - | TRBJ2-2 | -
TGTGCCAGCAGTTACTCGAGCAGGGACGGCTACACCTTC | CASSYSSRDGYTF | TRBV6-5 | once | TRBJ1-2 | -
TGCAGCGCCCGACAGGGGAACACTGAAGCTTTCTTT | CSARQGNTEAFF | TRBV29-1 | - | TRBJ1-1 | TRBD1
TGTGCCAGCAGCAGGGTTCAAGAGACCCAGTACTTC | CASSRVQETQYF | TRBV9 | once | TRBJ2-5 | -
TGTGCCAGCAGTAAAGACAGGTTCAAGGTAGACGGCTACACCTTC | CASSKDRFKVDGYTF | TRBV2 | few | TRBJ1-2 | -
TGTGCCAGCAGTTACTCGAACCTTTTCCTTACTAATGAAAAACTGTTTTTT | CASSYSNLFLTNEKLFF | TRBV6-2/TRBV6-3 | - | TRBJ1-4 | -
TGCGCCAGCAGCTTAAACCCGCAACCCCACGAGCAGTACTTC | CASSLNPQPHEQYF | TRBV5-1 | - | TRBJ2-7 | -
TGCAGTGCTAAACAGGGGGGCGGCTACACCTTC | CSAKQGGGYTF | TRBV20-1 | - | TRBJ1-2 | TRBD1
TGTGCCACCAGCCAACGACAGGCGGATCAGCCCCAGCATTTT | CATSQRQADQPQHF | TRBV15 | - | TRBJ1-5 | -
TGTGCCAGCGGAGGACAGGGGGCGCGTGGCTACACCTTC | CASGGQGARGYTF | TRBV2 | - | TRBJ1-2 | TRBD1
TGTGCCAGCAGCCCCCCCAGTTATAATTCACCCCTCCACTTT | CASSPPSYNSPLHF | TRBV25-1 | - | TRBJ1-6 | -
TGTGCCAGCAGAACTAGGGGGCCCCAAGAGACCCAGTACTTC | CASRTRGPQETQYF | TRBV3-1/TRBV3-2 | - | TRBJ2-5 | TRBD1
TGTGCCAGCAGCAGAAGACGTAGGTTCTTC | CASSRRRRFF | TRBV21-1 | - | TRBJ2-1 | -
TGTGCCAGCAGCTTGGTGCTTGACACCGGGGAGCTGTTTTTT | CASSLVLDTGELFF | TRBV5-4 | - | TRBJ2-2 | -
TGTGCCAGCAGTATAGGGACCCCCGTAGGGAGGGGCTACACCTTC | CASSIGTPVGRGYTF | TRBV28 | - | TRBJ1-2 | -
TGTGCCAGCAGCCCCAATGCCGGGGAGCTGTTTTTT | CASSPNAGELFF | TRBV7-9 | - | TRBJ2-2 | -
TGTGCCAGTGGGAAAACAAAGAACACTGAAGCTTTCTTT | CASGKTKNTEAFF | TRBV19 | - | TRBJ1-1 | -
TGTGCCAGCAGTGCCGAGGGGGCCACTAACTATGGCTACACCTTC | CASSAEGATNYGYTF | TRBV2 | - | TRBJ1-2 | TRBD1
TGTGCCAGCAGCTTGGGGGCTAGAACGGCGTACGAGCAGTACTTC | CASSLGARTAYEQYF | TRBV5-5 | - | TRBJ2-7 | -
TGTGCCTGGAGTGTCTCGGGTGGGGCAGCCGATTCACCCCTCCACTTT | CAWSVSGGAADSPLHF | TRBV30 | - | TRBJ1-6 | -
TGTGCCAGCAGTGCATACCAGGGGGCACTTGGAAACACCATATATTTT | CASSAYQGALGNTIYF | TRBV6-1 | - | TRBJ1-3 | TRBD1
TGCGCCAGCAGTGAGGTCCGGTCCTACGAGCAGTACTTC | CASSEVRSYEQYF | TRBV10-2 | - | TRBJ2-7 | -